This TCR beta chain was sequenced in a study of blood T cells in healthy people across ages. A note on this clonotype: No antigen is known for it.

The second PCR ran roughly 7 to 12 cycles with a sample-barcoded 5' primer and J-beta primers. TCRdb reprocessed the 5' RACE reads via MiXCR and lists one record per CDR3 protein. The sample includes hundreds of thousands of distinct CDR3 sequences, about 21% seen only once; the top ten take roughly 3.4%. Findings and limits, study-wide: Higher diversity and more naive CD4+ cells were features of long-lived donors, compared to aged donors.

V lost 2 bases and J 4 bases, leaving 11 bases between the germline ends. The CDR3 is made up of 14 amino acids. CDR1 and CDR2 (germline): ENHRY, SYGVKD. The TCR originated in a man aged 65-85 years in good health. The genes are TRBV10-3 and TRBJ1-2, with D hard to call. The sample was blood. CDR3 in DNA: TGTGCCATCAGTGAGGTCTACACCCTCTATGGCTACACCTTC. It is translated as CAISEVYTLYGYTF.